The rows below give T cell receptor beta chains drawn from one sample of a study of blood T cells in healthy people across ages. One entry per CDR3 protein results from TCRdb running MiXCR on the 5' RACE reads. Of 1,800,000 or so distinct CDR3 sequences listed, approximately 39% were seen once; the top ten hold roughly 23%. Sequenced: blood. The origin of the receptors is a human donor in good health. Each CDR3 is given with its conserved first and last residue. A D gene is named only where the DNA matches it firmly. Only part of the rows carry a size: once, few, many, or a class if the clone is expanded.

clone_size: .
d_call: .
v_call: TRBV4-3
j_call: TRBJ1-1
cdr3_aa: CASSVQLSFPNTEAFF
cdr3_nt: TGCGCCAGCAGCGTCCAGCTTTCATTCCCGAACACTGAAGCTTTCTTT

clone_size: .
d_call: .
v_call: TRBV20-1
j_call: TRBJ1-2
cdr3_aa: CSANRDLWGYTF
cdr3_nt: TGCAGTGCCAACAGGGACCTCTGGGGCTACACCTTC

clone_size: .
d_call: .
v_call: TRBV4-2
j_call: TRBJ1-3
cdr3_aa: CASSLTGLGSGNTIYF
cdr3_nt: TGTGCCAGCAGCCTAACAGGGTTGGGCTCTGGAAACACCATATATTTT

clone_size: few
d_call: .
v_call: TRBV2
j_call: TRBJ2-7
cdr3_aa: CASSGTVAGSYEQYF
cdr3_nt: TGTGCCAGCAGTGGGACGGTGGCGGGCTCCTACGAGCAGTACTTC

clone_size: .
d_call: TRBD1
v_call: TRBV12-3/TRBV12-4
j_call: TRBJ1-1
cdr3_aa: CASSLMTGTTEAFF
cdr3_nt: TGTGCCAGCAGCCTAATGACAGGGACCACTGAAGCTTTCTTT

clone_size: .
d_call: .
v_call: TRBV5-1
j_call: TRBJ2-7
cdr3_aa: CASSNLRGDYEQYF
cdr3_nt: TGCGCCAGCAGCAATCTCAGGGGTGACTACGAGCAGTACTTC

clone_size: .
d_call: TRBD1
v_call: TRBV4-1
j_call: TRBJ1-5
cdr3_aa: CASSHVRDRGQPQHF
cdr3_nt: TGCGCCAGCAGCCACGTCCGGGACAGAGGTCAGCCCCAGCATTTT

clone_size: few
d_call: .
v_call: TRBV6-5
j_call: TRBJ2-2
cdr3_aa: CASSYIRSVTPGTGELFF
cdr3_nt: TGTGCCAGCAGTTATATTAGGAGTGTGACCCCGGGCACCGGGGAGCTGTTTTTT

clone_size: .
d_call: .
v_call: TRBV7-2
j_call: TRBJ1-5
cdr3_aa: CASSLGPGRNQPQHF
cdr3_nt: TGTGCCAGCAGCTTAGGCCCTGGACGCAATCAGCCCCAGCATTTT

clone_size: once
d_call: TRBD1
v_call: TRBV18
j_call: TRBJ1-5
cdr3_aa: CASSLQGTASYSNQPQHF
cdr3_nt: TGTGCCAGCTCCCTTCAAGGGACAGCAAGTTATAGCAATCAGCCCCAGCATTTT

clone_size: .
d_call: .
v_call: TRBV15
j_call: TRBJ2-1
cdr3_aa: CATSRVGGDEQFF
cdr3_nt: TGTGCCACCAGCAGAGTAGGCGGGGATGAGCAGTTCTTC

clone_size: .
d_call: TRBD2
v_call: TRBV2
j_call: TRBJ2-5
cdr3_aa: CASSPGLGTGAQYF
cdr3_nt: TGTGCCAGCAGTCCAGGACTAGGTACGGGGGCCCAGTACTTC

clone_size: .
d_call: .
v_call: TRBV20-1
j_call: TRBJ1-1
cdr3_aa: CSAATGMNTEAFF
cdr3_nt: TGCAGTGCTGCAACAGGGATGAACACTGAAGCTTTCTTT

clone_size: .
d_call: .
v_call: TRBV6-6
j_call: TRBJ1-2
cdr3_aa: CASSHSAGLREVYGYTF
cdr3_nt: TGTGCCAGCAGTCACTCGGCGGGCCTCCGGGAGGTCTATGGCTACACCTTC

clone_size: .
d_call: .
v_call: TRBV14
j_call: TRBJ1-1
cdr3_aa: CASSHWSTEAFF
cdr3_nt: TGTGCCAGCAGCCATTGGAGTACTGAAGCTTTCTTT

clone_size: .
d_call: TRBD1
v_call: TRBV29-1
j_call: TRBJ1-1
cdr3_aa: CSGRDRNTEAFF
cdr3_nt: TGCAGCGGCAGGGACAGAAACACTGAAGCTTTCTTT

clone_size: .
d_call: .
v_call: TRBV4-3
j_call: TRBJ2-3
cdr3_aa: CASSQDRWLVRTLRDDHTDTQYF
cdr3_nt: TGCGCCAGCAGCCAAGACCGTTGGCTTGTGCGAACTCTTCGCGACGATCACACAGATACGCAGTATTTT

clone_size: .
d_call: TRBD2
v_call: TRBV25-1
j_call: TRBJ2-7
cdr3_aa: CASTSGGNPPYEQYF
cdr3_nt: TGTGCCAGTACTAGCGGGGGTAACCCTCCCTACGAGCAGTACTTC

clone_size: .
d_call: .
v_call: TRBV5-1
j_call: TRBJ1-4
cdr3_aa: CASSLQARSGGEKLFF
cdr3_nt: TGCGCCAGCAGCTTGCAGGCGAGGTCGGGAGGGGAAAAACTGTTTTTT

clone_size: .
d_call: TRBD1
v_call: TRBV20-1
j_call: TRBJ2-1
cdr3_aa: CGAEGTGRNEQFF
cdr3_nt: TGCGGTGCCGAAGGGACAGGGAGGAATGAGCAGTTCTTC

clone_size: .
d_call: .
v_call: TRBV7-2
j_call: TRBJ1-4
cdr3_aa: CASSLQGGDEKLFF
cdr3_nt: TGTGCCAGCAGCTTACAGGGTGGGGATGAAAAACTGTTTTTT

clone_size: once
d_call: .
v_call: TRBV29-1
j_call: TRBJ1-1
cdr3_aa: CSVGGTSDRMNTEAFF
cdr3_nt: TGCAGCGTTGGGGGTACCAGTGACAGAATGAACACTGAAGCTTTCTTT

clone_size: .
d_call: TRBD1
v_call: TRBV6-4
j_call: TRBJ1-2
cdr3_aa: CASSSTGIGGDGYTF
cdr3_nt: TGTGCCAGCAGTTCGACCGGGATAGGGGGCGATGGCTACACCTTC

clone_size: few
d_call: .
v_call: TRBV7-3
j_call: TRBJ2-1
cdr3_aa: CASSLSSSGWRDYNEQFF
cdr3_nt: TGTGCCAGCAGCTTAAGTTCTTCGGGGTGGAGAGACTACAATGAGCAGTTCTTC

clone_size: .
d_call: .
v_call: TRBV29-1
j_call: TRBJ1-2
cdr3_aa: CSADRQYSSNYGYTF
cdr3_nt: TGCAGCGCAGACCGACAGTATTCTTCTAACTATGGCTACACCTTC

clone_size: few
d_call: TRBD1
v_call: TRBV24-1
j_call: TRBJ2-5
cdr3_aa: CATSPDREIETQYF
cdr3_nt: TGTGCCACCAGTCCCGACAGGGAAATTGAGACCCAGTACTTC

clone_size: few
d_call: .
v_call: TRBV20-1
j_call: TRBJ2-5
cdr3_aa: CSARGLSQIETQYF
cdr3_nt: TGCAGTGCTAGAGGGCTTTCACAGATCGAGACCCAGTACTTC